This T cell receptor (beta chain) is from a study of cytomegalovirus exposure and HLA in healthy donors. This clone occurred a few times. Antigen: not known. A multiplex PCR was run with 60 Vbeta primers and 13 Jbeta primers. The protocol was immunoSEQ multiplex PCR, while the TCRdb copy is restricted to in-frame clones and leaves out a portion. The sample has around 130,000 clones, more than 65% seen once. In germline, CDR1 is SGHRS, CDR2 YFSETQ. Trimming took off 0 bases at V and 1 base at J, with 12 bases between the two ends. There are 16 residues in the CDR3. Whole-study results and caveats: Likely technical artifact: a cluster of highly shared sequence variants.

This chain links TRBV5-1 with TRBJ2-3; tentative D call: TRBD1 (5 bases). Sequenced material: PBMCs. The clonotype originates from a woman aged 18-29 years in good health and CMV-seropositive. In DNA, the CDR3 is TGCGCCAGCAGCTTGGCCCCGGGCAGGGGCACAGATACGCAGTATTTT. Translated: CASSLAPGRGTDTQYF.